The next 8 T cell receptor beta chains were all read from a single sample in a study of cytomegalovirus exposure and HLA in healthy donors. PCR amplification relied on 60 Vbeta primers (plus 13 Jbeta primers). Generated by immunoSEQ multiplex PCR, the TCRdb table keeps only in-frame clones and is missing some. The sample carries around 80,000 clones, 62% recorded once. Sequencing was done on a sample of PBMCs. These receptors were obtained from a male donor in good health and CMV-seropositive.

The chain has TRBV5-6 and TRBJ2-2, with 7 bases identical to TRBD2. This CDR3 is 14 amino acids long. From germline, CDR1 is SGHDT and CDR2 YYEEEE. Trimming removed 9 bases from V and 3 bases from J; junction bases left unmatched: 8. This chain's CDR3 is CATSGGYDTGELFF. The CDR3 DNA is TGTGCCACCTCCGGGGGGTATGACACCGGGGAGCTGTTTTTT.

The CDR3 loop reads CASSGGDYGYTF. In DNA form, the CDR3 reads TGTGCCAGCAGCGGTGGAGACTATGGCTACACCTTC. The V call is TRBV9, the J call TRBJ1-2; D uncertain. The germline V and J ends were trimmed by 3 bases and 3 bases, with 6 bases remaining between them. The CDR3 is made up of 12 amino acids. Germline assignment: CDR1 SGDLS and CDR2 YYNGEE. Drawing the rest from reference TRBV9 and TRBJ1-2, the complete variable domain is DSGVTQTPKHLITATGQRVTLRCSPRSGDLSVYWYQQSLDQGLQFLIQYYNGEERAKGNILERFSAQQFPDLHSELNLSSLELGDSALYFCASSGGDYGYTFGSGTRLTVV.

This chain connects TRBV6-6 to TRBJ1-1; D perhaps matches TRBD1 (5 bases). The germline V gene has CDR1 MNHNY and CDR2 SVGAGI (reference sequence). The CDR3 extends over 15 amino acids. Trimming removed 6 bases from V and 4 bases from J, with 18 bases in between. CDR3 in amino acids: CASSANRVRGTEAFF. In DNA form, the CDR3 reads TGTGCCAGCAGCGCCAACCGGGTAAGGGGCACTGAAGCTTTCTTT.

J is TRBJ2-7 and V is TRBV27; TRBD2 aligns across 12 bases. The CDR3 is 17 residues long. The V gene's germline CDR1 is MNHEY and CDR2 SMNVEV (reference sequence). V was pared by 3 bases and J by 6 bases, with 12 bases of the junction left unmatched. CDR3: CASSFFRTSGISGEQYF. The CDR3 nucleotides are TGTGCCAGCAGTTTTTTTCGGACTAGCGGGATATCTGGCGAGCAGTACTTC.

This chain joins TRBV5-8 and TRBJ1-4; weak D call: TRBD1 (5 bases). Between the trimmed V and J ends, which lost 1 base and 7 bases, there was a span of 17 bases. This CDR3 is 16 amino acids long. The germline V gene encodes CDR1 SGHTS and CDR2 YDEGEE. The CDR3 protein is CASSLLHRGDVEKLFF. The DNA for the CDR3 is TGTGCCAGCAGCTTGTTACATCGCGGGGACGTTGAAAAACTGTTTTTT.

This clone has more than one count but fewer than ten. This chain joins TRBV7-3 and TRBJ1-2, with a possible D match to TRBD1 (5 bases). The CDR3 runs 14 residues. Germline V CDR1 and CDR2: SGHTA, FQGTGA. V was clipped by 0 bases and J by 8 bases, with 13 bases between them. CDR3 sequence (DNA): TGTGCCAGCAGCTTAACGCCAGGGTTAAGGGGCTACACCTTC. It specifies CASSLTPGLRGYTF.

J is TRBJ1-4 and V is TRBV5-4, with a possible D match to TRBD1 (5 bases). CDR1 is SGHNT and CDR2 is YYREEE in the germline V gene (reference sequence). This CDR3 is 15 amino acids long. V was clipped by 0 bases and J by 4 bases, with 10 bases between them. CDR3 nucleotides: TGTGCCAGCAGCTTGGCCCTCGACAGTAATGAAAAACTGTTTTTT. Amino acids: CASSLALDSNEKLFF.

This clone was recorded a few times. CDR3 in DNA: TGCAGCGTTGCGGGGTCAGACGGCTACACCTTC. This gives the protein CSVAGSDGYTF. This chain links TRBV29-1 with TRBJ1-2; no reliable D call. The germline V gene has CDR1 SQVTM and CDR2 ANQGSEA. The CDR3 contains 11 residues. V lost 4 bases and J 8 bases, leaving 11 bases between the germline ends.